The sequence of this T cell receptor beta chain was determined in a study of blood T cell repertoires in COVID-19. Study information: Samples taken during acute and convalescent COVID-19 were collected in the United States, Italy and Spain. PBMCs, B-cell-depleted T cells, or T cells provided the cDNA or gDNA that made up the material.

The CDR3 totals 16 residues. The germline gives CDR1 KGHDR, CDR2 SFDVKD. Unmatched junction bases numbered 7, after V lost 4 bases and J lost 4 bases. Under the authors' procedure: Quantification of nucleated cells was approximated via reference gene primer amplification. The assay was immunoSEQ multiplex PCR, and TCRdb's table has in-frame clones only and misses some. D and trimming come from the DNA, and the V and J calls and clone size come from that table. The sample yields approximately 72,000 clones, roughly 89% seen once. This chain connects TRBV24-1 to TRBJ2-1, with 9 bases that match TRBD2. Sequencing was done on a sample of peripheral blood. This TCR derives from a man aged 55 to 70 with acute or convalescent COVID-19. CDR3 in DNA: TGTGCCACCAGTGACTATGTAGCGGGGGTTTACAATGAGCAGTTCTTC. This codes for CATSDYVAGVYNEQFF.